This entry lists 3 T cell receptor beta chains sequenced from one sample in a study of shared clonotypes between healthy human individuals (dated by TCRdb to 2019 to 2021). Receptor libraries were prepared by the immunoSEQ multiplex PCR assay. In TCRdb, the immuneACCESS table is reduced to in-frame sequences with V and J assigned. These tables do not hold every clone; where another copy was compared, an unresolved V gene accounts for under half, and the others remain unexplained. For this sample there are around 620,000 clones; 85% to 95% appear just once. Over 0.1% of the sample is held by the ten biggest clonotypes. CD8 naive samples were CD45RO-negative cells positively selected for CCR7, giving a CD45RA+CCR7+ population that excluded TemRA cells. Sequencing was carried out using naive CD8+ T cells sorted from blood. Interpreted using the paper, the cell subset or site label stands for: CD45RA+CCR7+. The receptors originated from a woman in her twenties or thirties in good health.

V gene TRBV10-2 combines with J gene TRBJ2-7, with 14 bases aligning to TRBD2. Germline assignment: CDR1 WSHSY and CDR2 SAAADI. J was trimmed by 7 bases and V by 3 bases; bases with no gene match: 11. This CDR3 contains 17 residues. Here the CDR3 DNA reads TGCGCCAGCAGTGAAGCTGTGGGACTAGCGGGAGATCGAGAGCAGTACTTC. Residues: CASSEAVGLAGDREQYF.

The chain couples TRBV5-6 to TRBJ2-1; D call uncertain. The CDR3 runs to 14 residues. Germline lookup yields CDR1 SGHDT and CDR2 YYEEEE. The ends were cut back, 1 base at V and 7 bases at J, with 12 bases in the middle. CDR3 DNA sequence: TGTGCCAGCAGCTTGTCAAGATTCCGGAATGAGCAGTTCTTC. It specifies CASSLSRFRNEQFF.

This clone came up once. This chain uses TRBV28 with TRBJ2-3; unclear D gene. This CDR3 contains 17 residues. Germline CDR1 is MDHEN and CDR2 is SYDVKM. The V gene lost 2 bases and the J gene lost 3 bases, with 18 bases spanning the gap. The CDR3 nucleotides read TGTGCCAGCAGTTTAGCCCTGGTGGCGGCTGGGACAGATACGCAGTATTTT. This gives the protein CASSLALVAAGTDTQYF.